These T cell receptor beta chains were read from a single sample in a study of T-cell memory formation after mild COVID-19. TCRdb passed the 5' RACE reads through MiXCR, listing each CDR3 protein once. The data hold just under 550,000 distinct CDR3 sequences, with roughly 20% observed a single time. Sequencing was done on a sample of PBMCs or a T cell subset sorted from them (not recorded which). The receptor source for this set is an adult woman who had mild COVID-19 (a few samples of this study predate the infection). Cell type and time point are not known. CDR3s include the opening cysteine and the closing phenylalanine or tryptophan. The order of the fields is CDR3 protein, CDR3 DNA, V gene, J gene, D gene, clone size. D genes are given only for firm matches. For some rows the clone size is stated as once, few or many, or as a class when expanded; others skip it.

cdr3_aa: CASSYSGNYEQYF; cdr3_nt: TGTGCCAGCAGTTACTCTGGAAACTACGAGCAGTACTTC; v_call: TRBV6-5; j_call: TRBJ2-7; d_call: -; clone_size: -
cdr3_aa: CASSWGQGLYEQYF; cdr3_nt: TGTGCCAGCAGTTGGGGACAGGGGCTCTACGAGCAGTACTTC; v_call: TRBV12-3/TRBV12-4; j_call: TRBJ2-7; d_call: TRBD1; clone_size: -
cdr3_aa: CASSQTYSYNSPLHF; cdr3_nt: TGTGCCAGCAGTCAAACCTACTCCTATAATTCACCCCTCCACTTT; v_call: TRBV6-2/TRBV6-3; j_call: TRBJ1-6; d_call: -; clone_size: many
cdr3_aa: CASSPGSPSNEQFF; cdr3_nt: TGTGCCAGCAGCCCGGGGTCCCCTAGTAATGAGCAGTTCTTC; v_call: TRBV3-1; j_call: TRBJ2-1; d_call: -; clone_size: -
cdr3_aa: CASSPYRGTQYF; cdr3_nt: TGTGCCAGCAGCCCTTATCGGGGCACGCAGTATTTT; v_call: TRBV7-2; j_call: TRBJ2-3; d_call: -; clone_size: -
cdr3_aa: CASSLSLGRYGYTF; cdr3_nt: TGTGCCAGCAGCCTCTCCCTGGGGCGGTATGGCTACACCTTC; v_call: TRBV27; j_call: TRBJ1-2; d_call: -; clone_size: -
cdr3_aa: CSVEEGSVLGTGELFF; cdr3_nt: TGCAGCGTTGAAGAGGGCTCGGTGCTGGGCACCGGGGAGCTGTTTTTT; v_call: TRBV29-1; j_call: TRBJ2-2; d_call: -; clone_size: few
cdr3_aa: CASSPLPSGEETQYF; cdr3_nt: TGTGCCAGCAGCCCCTTGCCTAGCGGCGAAGAGACCCAGTACTTC; v_call: TRBV7-9; j_call: TRBJ2-5; d_call: TRBD2; clone_size: few
cdr3_aa: CASSLRSTGLNYGYTF; cdr3_nt: TGTGCCAGCAGCTTACGATCGACAGGGCTTAACTATGGCTACACCTTC; v_call: TRBV7-8; j_call: TRBJ1-2; d_call: TRBD1; clone_size: few
cdr3_aa: CASSSPPFYEQYF; cdr3_nt: TGTGCCAGCAGTTCCCCCCCCTTCTACGAGCAGTACTTC; v_call: TRBV12-3/TRBV12-4; j_call: TRBJ2-7; d_call: -; clone_size: -
cdr3_aa: CASSENGTPYEQYF; cdr3_nt: TGCGCCAGCAGCGAAAACGGGACTCCCTACGAGCAGTACTTC; v_call: TRBV4-1; j_call: TRBJ2-7; d_call: -; clone_size: few
cdr3_aa: CASALAGGNNEQFF; cdr3_nt: TGTGCCAGCGCCCTAGCGGGGGGGAACAATGAGCAGTTCTTC; v_call: TRBV7-3; j_call: TRBJ2-1; d_call: TRBD2; clone_size: -
cdr3_aa: CASSRDRGLANYGYTF; cdr3_nt: TGTGCCAGCAGCCGGGACAGGGGGTTAGCTAACTATGGCTACACCTTC; v_call: TRBV6-1; j_call: TRBJ1-2; d_call: TRBD1; clone_size: few
cdr3_aa: CASSQATGGFGETQYF; cdr3_nt: TGTGCCAGCAGCCAAGCAACAGGGGGCTTCGGGGAGACCCAGTACTTC; v_call: TRBV3-1; j_call: TRBJ2-5; d_call: TRBD1; clone_size: -
cdr3_aa: CASSFWLDEETQYF; cdr3_nt: TGTGCCAGCAGCTTTTGGCTCGACGAAGAGACCCAGTACTTC; v_call: TRBV7-2; j_call: TRBJ2-5; d_call: -; clone_size: -
cdr3_aa: CASSRIPGDQPQHF; cdr3_nt: TGCGCCAGCAGCCGGATCCCGGGGGATCAGCCCCAGCATTTT; v_call: TRBV5-1; j_call: TRBJ1-5; d_call: -; clone_size: few
cdr3_aa: CASSSRLTLAGARSPNEQFF; cdr3_nt: TGTGCCAGCAGTTCCCGCCTCACACTAGCGGGAGCGAGAAGTCCCAATGAGCAGTTCTTC; v_call: TRBV12-3/TRBV12-4; j_call: TRBJ2-1; d_call: TRBD2; clone_size: -
cdr3_aa: CASSWASSYNEQFF; cdr3_nt: TGCGCCAGCAGCTGGGCCAGCTCCTACAATGAGCAGTTCTTC; v_call: TRBV5-1; j_call: TRBJ2-1; d_call: -; clone_size: -
cdr3_aa: CASSSTSGGFSYNEQFF; cdr3_nt: TGTGCCAGCAGCTCGACAAGCGGGGGGTTCTCCTACAATGAGCAGTTCTTC; v_call: TRBV7-9; j_call: TRBJ2-1; d_call: TRBD2; clone_size: few
cdr3_aa: CAWSVSGTPANVLTF; cdr3_nt: TGTGCCTGGAGTGTCAGCGGGACCCCCGCCAACGTCCTGACTTTC; v_call: TRBV30; j_call: TRBJ2-6; d_call: TRBD2; clone_size: -
cdr3_aa: CASRTDTGEQFF; cdr3_nt: TGTGCCAGCAGGACGGACACAGGGGAGCAGTTCTTC; v_call: TRBV7-3; j_call: TRBJ2-1; d_call: -; clone_size: -
cdr3_aa: CASSPSGSYNEQFF; cdr3_nt: TGTGCCAGCAGTCCTAGCGGGAGTTACAATGAGCAGTTCTTC; v_call: TRBV6-5; j_call: TRBJ2-1; d_call: TRBD2; clone_size: -
cdr3_aa: CASSLGWRAETQYF; cdr3_nt: TGTGCCAGCAGTTTAGGGTGGAGGGCTGAGACCCAGTACTTC; v_call: TRBV27; j_call: TRBJ2-5; d_call: -; clone_size: -
cdr3_aa: CASSKGELDAENIQYF; cdr3_nt: TGTGCCAGCAGCAAAGGGGAATTGGACGCCGAAAACATTCAGTACTTC; v_call: TRBV21-1; j_call: TRBJ2-4; d_call: -; clone_size: few
cdr3_aa: CASSLEELAGYQETQYF; cdr3_nt: TGTGCCAGCAGCTTAGAGGAGTTAGCGGGGTACCAAGAGACCCAGTACTTC; v_call: TRBV7-6; j_call: TRBJ2-5; d_call: TRBD2; clone_size: few
cdr3_aa: CAWGYVQETQYF; cdr3_nt: TGTGCCTGGGGATACGTCCAAGAGACCCAGTACTTC; v_call: TRBV30; j_call: TRBJ2-5; d_call: -; clone_size: -
cdr3_aa: CASSPYGETSGNTIYF; cdr3_nt: TGTGCCAGCTCACCATATGGGGAGACCTCTGGAAACACCATATATTTT; v_call: TRBV18; j_call: TRBJ1-3; d_call: -; clone_size: many
cdr3_aa: CSARDRQGYEKLFF; cdr3_nt: TGCAGTGCTAGAGATCGGCAGGGATATGAAAAACTGTTTTTT; v_call: TRBV20-1; j_call: TRBJ1-4; d_call: -; clone_size: -
cdr3_aa: CASSQERSATNYGYTF; cdr3_nt: TGTGCCAGCAGCCAAGAAAGGTCCGCAACTAACTATGGCTACACCTTC; v_call: TRBV4-2; j_call: TRBJ1-2; d_call: -; clone_size: -
cdr3_aa: CATSDYRGRGSYNEQFF; cdr3_nt: TGTGCCACCAGTGATTACAGGGGAAGGGGCTCCTACAATGAGCAGTTCTTC; v_call: TRBV24-1; j_call: TRBJ2-1; d_call: TRBD1; clone_size: few
cdr3_aa: CASSLRDRITDTQYF; cdr3_nt: TGTGCCAGCAGTTTACGGGACAGGATCACAGATACGCAGTATTTT; v_call: TRBV27; j_call: TRBJ2-3; d_call: TRBD1; clone_size: few
cdr3_aa: CASSESGSYTDTQYF; cdr3_nt: TGTGCCAGCAGTGAATCGGGGTCCTACACAGATACGCAGTATTTT; v_call: TRBV2; j_call: TRBJ2-3; d_call: -; clone_size: -
cdr3_aa: CASGLFTGGVRTGELFF; cdr3_nt: TGTGCTAGTGGTCTCTTCACAGGGGGCGTTCGGACCGGGGAGCTGTTTTTT; v_call: TRBV12-5; j_call: TRBJ2-2; d_call: TRBD1; clone_size: -
cdr3_aa: CASSSTPDTQYF; cdr3_nt: TGTGCCAGCAGCTCTACTCCAGATACGCAGTATTTT; v_call: TRBV5-6; j_call: TRBJ2-3; d_call: -; clone_size: few
cdr3_aa: CASSSPGTGTDTQYF; cdr3_nt: TGTGCCAGCAGCTCTCCCGGGACAGGAACAGATACGCAGTATTTT; v_call: TRBV7-6; j_call: TRBJ2-3; d_call: TRBD1; clone_size: -